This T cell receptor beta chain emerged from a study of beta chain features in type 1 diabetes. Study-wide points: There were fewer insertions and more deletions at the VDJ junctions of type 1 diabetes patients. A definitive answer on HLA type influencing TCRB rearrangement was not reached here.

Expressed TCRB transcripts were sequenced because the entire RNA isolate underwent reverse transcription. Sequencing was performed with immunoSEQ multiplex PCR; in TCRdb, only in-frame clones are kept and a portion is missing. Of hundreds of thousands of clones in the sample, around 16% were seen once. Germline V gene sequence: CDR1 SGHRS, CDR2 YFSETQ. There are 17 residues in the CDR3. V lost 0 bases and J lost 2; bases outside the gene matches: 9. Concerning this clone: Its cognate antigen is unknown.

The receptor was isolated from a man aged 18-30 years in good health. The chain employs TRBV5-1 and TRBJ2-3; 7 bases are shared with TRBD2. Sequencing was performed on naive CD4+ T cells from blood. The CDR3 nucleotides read TGCGCCAGCAGCTTGGGGATCAATAGCGGGTTCACAGATACGCAGTATTTT. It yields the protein CASSLGINSGFTDTQYF.